The sequence of this TCR beta chain was determined in a study of blood T cell repertoires in COVID-19. Original processing methods: Researchers report that nucleated cell counts were estimated from reference gene primer amplification. Sequencing used immunoSEQ multiplex PCR; TCRdb keeps in-frame clones, though not all of them. The V and J calls and the clone size are those of that table, but D and trimming were determined from the DNA. The table records more than 300,000 clones, 80% to 90% of them present only once. The germline V gene has CDR1 KGHSH and CDR2 LQKENI. The CDR3 contains 15 residues. J lost 3 bases, V lost 3 bases, and 4 bases had no gene match.

The sample comprised peripheral blood. The clonotype was recovered from a woman younger than 45 with COVID-19, enrolled during active disease. V usage is TRBV18 and J usage is TRBJ2-1; 8 nucleotides line up with TRBD1. The CDR3 nucleotides are TGTGCCAGCTCACCCCGGACAGGGAACTACAATGAGCAGTTCTTC. This sequence encodes CASSPRTGNYNEQFF.